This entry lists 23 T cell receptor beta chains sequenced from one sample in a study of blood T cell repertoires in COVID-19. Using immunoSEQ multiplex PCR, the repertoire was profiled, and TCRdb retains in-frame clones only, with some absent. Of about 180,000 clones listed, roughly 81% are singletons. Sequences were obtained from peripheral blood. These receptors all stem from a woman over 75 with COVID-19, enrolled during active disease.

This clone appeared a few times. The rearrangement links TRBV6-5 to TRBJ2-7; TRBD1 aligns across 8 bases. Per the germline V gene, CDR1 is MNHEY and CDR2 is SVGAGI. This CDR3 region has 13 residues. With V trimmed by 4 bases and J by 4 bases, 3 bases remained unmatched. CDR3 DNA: TGTGCCAGCAGTTCGACAGGGGTGTACGAGCAGTACTTC. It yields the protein CASSSTGVYEQYF.

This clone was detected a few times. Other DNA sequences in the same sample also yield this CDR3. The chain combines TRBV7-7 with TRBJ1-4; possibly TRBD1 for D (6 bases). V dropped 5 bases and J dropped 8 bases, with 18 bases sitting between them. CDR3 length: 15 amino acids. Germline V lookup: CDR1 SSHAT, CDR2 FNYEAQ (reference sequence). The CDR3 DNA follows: TGTGCCAGCAGCCTGGGACAAGGTGCGGACGAAAAACTGTTTTTT. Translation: CASSLGQGADEKLFF. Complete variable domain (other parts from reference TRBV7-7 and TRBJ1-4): GAGVSQSPRYKVTKRGQDVTLRCDPISSHATLYWYQQALGQGPEFLTYFNYEAQPDKSGLPSDRFSAERPEGSISTLTIQRTEQRDSAMYRCASSLGQGADEKLFFGSGTQLSVL.

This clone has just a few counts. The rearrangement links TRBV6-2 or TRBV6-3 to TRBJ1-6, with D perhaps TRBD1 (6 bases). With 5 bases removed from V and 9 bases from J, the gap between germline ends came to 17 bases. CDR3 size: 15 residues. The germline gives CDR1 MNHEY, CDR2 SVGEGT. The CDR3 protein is CASSREGHQTSPLHF. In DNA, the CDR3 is TGTGCCAGCAGTAGGGAGGGACACCAGACTTCACCCCTCCACTTT.

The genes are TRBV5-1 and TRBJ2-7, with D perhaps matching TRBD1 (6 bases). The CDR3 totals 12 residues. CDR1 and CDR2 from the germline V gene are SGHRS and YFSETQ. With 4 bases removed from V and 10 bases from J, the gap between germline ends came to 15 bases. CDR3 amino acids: CASSPSGQYQYF. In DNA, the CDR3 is TGCGCCAGCAGCCCGAGCGGACAGTACCAGTACTTC.

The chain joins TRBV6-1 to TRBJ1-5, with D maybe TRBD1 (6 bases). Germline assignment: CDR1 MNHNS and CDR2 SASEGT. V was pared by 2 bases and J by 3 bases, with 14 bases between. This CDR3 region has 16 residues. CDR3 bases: TGTGCCAGCAGTGAATACAGGGTACAGCACAATCAGCCCCAGCATTTT. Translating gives CASSEYRVQHNQPQHF.

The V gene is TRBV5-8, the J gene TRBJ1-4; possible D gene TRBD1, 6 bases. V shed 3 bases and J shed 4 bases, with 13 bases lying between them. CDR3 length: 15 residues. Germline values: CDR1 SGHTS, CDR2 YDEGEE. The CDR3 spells CASSSGPGDNEKLFF. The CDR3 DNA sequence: TGTGCCAGCAGCTCTGGCCCAGGGGATAATGAAAAACTGTTTTTT.

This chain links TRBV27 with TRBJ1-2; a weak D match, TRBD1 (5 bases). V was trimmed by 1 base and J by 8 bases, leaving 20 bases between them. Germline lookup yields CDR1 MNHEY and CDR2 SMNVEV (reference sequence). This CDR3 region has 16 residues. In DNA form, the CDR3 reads TGTGCCAGCAGTTTATTTTCCGGGGACTCTTTCACCGGCTACACCTTC. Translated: CASSLFSGDSFTGYTF.

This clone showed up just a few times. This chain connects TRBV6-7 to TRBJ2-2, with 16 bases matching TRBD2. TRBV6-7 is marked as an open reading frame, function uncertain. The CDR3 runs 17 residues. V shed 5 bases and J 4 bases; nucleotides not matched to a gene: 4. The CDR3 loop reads CASSKGLAGGRTGELFF. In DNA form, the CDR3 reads TGTGCCAGCAGTAAGGGACTAGCGGGGGGGCGCACCGGGGAGCTGTTTTTT.

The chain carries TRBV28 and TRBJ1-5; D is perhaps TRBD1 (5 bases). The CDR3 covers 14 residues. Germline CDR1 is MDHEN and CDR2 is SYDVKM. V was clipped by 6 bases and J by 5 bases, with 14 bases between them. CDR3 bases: TGTGCCAGCAGGGGATCAGGGATCCATCAGCCCCAGCATTTT. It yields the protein CASRGSGIHQPQHF.

CDR3 coding DNA: TGTGCCAGTAGCGATTACAGGGGTGACCAGCCCCAGCATTTT. This codes for CASSDYRGDQPQHF. This chain links TRBV19 with TRBJ1-5, with 7 positions matching TRBD1. The CDR3 has 14 residues. Trimming cost V 6 bases and J 7 bases; bases outside gene matches: 9. Germline values: CDR1 LNHDA, CDR2 SQIVND (reference sequence).

The CDR3 nucleotides are TGTGCCAGCAGCCCCGGAAGGAGGAACCAAAGACTTAGCTCCTACAATGAGCAGTTCTTC. Amino acids: CASSPGRRNQRLSSYNEQFF. The chain couples TRBV3-1 (or the pseudogene TRBV3-2) to TRBJ2-1; D is perhaps TRBD2 (5 bases). CDR3 length: 20 residues. V was clipped by 4 bases and J by 0 bases, with 25 bases between them. Germline CDR1 reads LGHDT; CDR2 reads YNNKEL (reference sequence).

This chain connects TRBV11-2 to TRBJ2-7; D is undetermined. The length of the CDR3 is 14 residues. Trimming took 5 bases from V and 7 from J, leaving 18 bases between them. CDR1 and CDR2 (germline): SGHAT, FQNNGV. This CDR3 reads CASSLHPTRVEQYF. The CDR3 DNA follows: TGTGCCAGCAGCCTCCACCCCACCCGGGTTGAGCAGTACTTC.

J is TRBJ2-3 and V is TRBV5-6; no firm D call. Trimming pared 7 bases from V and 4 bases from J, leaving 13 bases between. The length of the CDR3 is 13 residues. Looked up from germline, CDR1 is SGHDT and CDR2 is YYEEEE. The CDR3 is CASSEYGPDTQYF. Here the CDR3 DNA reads TGTGCCAGCTCGGAGTATGGTCCAGATACGCAGTATTTT.

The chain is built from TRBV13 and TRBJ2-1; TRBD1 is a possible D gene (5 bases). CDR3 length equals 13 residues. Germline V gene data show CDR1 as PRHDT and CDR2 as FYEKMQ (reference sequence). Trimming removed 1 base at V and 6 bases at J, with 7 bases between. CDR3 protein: CASSLEQANEQFF. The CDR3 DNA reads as TGTGCCAGCAGCTTAGAACAGGCCAATGAGCAGTTCTTC.

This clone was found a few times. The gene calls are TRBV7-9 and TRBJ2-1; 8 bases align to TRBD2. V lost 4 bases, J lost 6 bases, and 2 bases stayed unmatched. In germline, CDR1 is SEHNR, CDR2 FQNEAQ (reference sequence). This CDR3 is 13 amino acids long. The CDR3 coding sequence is TGTGCCAGCAGCTCGGGACTAGTCAATGAGCAGTTCTTC. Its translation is CASSSGLVNEQFF.

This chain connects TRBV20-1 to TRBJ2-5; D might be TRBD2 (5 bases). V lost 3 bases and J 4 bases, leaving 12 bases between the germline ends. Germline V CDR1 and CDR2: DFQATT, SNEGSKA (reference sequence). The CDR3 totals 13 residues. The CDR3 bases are TGCAGTGCTAGTACGGGAAGGTTAGAGACCCAGTACTTC. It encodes CSASTGRLETQYF.

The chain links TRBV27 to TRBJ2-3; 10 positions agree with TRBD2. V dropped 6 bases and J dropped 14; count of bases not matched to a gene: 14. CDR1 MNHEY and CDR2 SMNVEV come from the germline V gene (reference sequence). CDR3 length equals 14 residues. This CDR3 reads CASSHGYSGGKVYF. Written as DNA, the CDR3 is TGTGCCAGCAGCCATGGGTATAGCGGGGGGAAGGTGTATTTT.

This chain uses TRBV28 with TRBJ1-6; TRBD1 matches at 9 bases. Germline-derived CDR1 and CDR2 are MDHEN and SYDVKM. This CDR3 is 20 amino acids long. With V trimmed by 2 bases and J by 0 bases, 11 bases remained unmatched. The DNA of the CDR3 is TGTGCCAGCAGTTTACCAGGGACAGGGCAATGGAGCTCCTATAATTCACCCCTCCACTTT. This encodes CASSLPGTGQWSSYNSPLHF.

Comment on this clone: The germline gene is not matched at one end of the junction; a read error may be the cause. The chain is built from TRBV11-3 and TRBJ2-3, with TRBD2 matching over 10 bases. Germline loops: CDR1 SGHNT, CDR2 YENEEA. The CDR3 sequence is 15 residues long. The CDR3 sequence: CASSTRTSGTDTQYF. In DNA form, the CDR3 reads TGTGCCAGCAGCACCCGGACTAGCGGCACCGATACGCAGTATTTT.

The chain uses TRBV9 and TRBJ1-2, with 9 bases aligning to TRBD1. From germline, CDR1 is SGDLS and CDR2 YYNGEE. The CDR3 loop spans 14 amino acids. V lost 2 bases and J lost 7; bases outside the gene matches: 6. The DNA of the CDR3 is TGTGCCAGCAGCGTTCGGGACAGGGCTTCTGGCTACACCTTC. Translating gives CASSVRDRASGYTF.

CDR3 bases: TGTGCCAGTAGTATAGGAGCGCGGTCGTGGTACACCTTC. It yields the protein CASSIGARSWYTF. The chain uses TRBV19 and TRBJ1-2; no clear D. Germline CDR1 LNHDA, CDR2 SQIVND (reference sequence). The CDR3 has 13 residues. V gave up 1 base and J gave up 11 bases, with 14 bases separating them. Looking up the rest from reference TRBV19 and TRBJ1-2 gives the full variable domain: DGGITQSPKYLFRKEGQNVTLSCEQNLNHDAMYWYRQDPGQGLRLIYYSQIVNDFQKGDIAEGYSVSREKKESFPLTVTSAQKNPTAFYLCASSIGARSWYTFGSGTRLTVV.

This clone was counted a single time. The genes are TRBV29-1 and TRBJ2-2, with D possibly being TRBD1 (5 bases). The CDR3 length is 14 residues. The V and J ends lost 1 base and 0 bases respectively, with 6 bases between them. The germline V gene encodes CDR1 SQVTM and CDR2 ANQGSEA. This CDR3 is CSVEGTSNTGELFF. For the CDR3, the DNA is TGCAGCGTTGAAGGGACATCGAACACCGGGGAGCTGTTTTTT.

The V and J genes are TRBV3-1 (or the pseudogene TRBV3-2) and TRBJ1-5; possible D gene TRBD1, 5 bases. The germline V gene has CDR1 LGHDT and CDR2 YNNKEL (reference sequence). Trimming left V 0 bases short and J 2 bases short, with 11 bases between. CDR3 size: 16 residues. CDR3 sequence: CASSQDLRGGNQPQHF. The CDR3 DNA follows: TGTGCCAGCAGCCAAGATTTACGGGGGGGCAATCAGCCCCAGCATTTT.